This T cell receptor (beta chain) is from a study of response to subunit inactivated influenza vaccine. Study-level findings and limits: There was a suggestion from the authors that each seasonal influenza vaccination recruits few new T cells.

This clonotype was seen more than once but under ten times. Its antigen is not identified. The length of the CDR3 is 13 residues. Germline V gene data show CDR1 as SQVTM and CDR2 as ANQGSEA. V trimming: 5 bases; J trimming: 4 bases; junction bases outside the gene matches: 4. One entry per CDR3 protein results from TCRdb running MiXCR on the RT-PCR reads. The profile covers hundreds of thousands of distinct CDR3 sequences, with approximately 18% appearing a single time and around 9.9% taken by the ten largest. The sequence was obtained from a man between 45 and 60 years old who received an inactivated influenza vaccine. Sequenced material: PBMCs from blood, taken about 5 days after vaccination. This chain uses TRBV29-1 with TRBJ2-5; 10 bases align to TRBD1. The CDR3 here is CSVSRTGGETQYF. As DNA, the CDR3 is TGCAGCGTTTCTCGGACAGGGGGAGAGACCCAGTACTTC. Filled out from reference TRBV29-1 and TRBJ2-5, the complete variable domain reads SAVISQKPSRDICQRGTSLTIQCQVDSQVTMMFWYRQQPGQSLTLIATANQGSEATYESGFVIDKFPISRPNLTFSTLTVSNMSPEDSSIYLCSVSRTGGETQYFGPGTRLLVL.